This T cell receptor (beta chain) appears in the sequencing data of a study of T cell changes during pregnancy in multiple sclerosis. The CDR3 is 14 residues long. The V end was cut by 0 bases, the J end by 7 bases, with 13 bases between. CDR1 and CDR2 from the germline V gene are SGDLS and YYNGEE. Using immunoSEQ multiplex PCR, the repertoire was profiled, and TCRdb retains in-frame clones only, with some absent. The sample has tens of thousands of clones, around 90% seen once; the top ten hold 5.5% to 8%. Sequenced here: peripheral blood, sampled in the third trimester of pregnancy. This receptor was obtained from a female donor in good health, enrolled as a control in a pregnancy study. This chain connects TRBV9 to TRBJ1-1, with a possible D match to TRBD1 (6 bases). The CDR3 DNA sequence: TGTGCCAGCAGCGTAGTAGAGTGGGACAATGAAGCTTTCTTT. It yields the protein CASSVVEWDNEAFF.